This TCR beta chain was recorded in a study of blood T cell repertoires in COVID-19. Turning to the study itself: T cells, B-cell-depleted T cells, or PBMCs supplied cDNA or gDNA.

Germline CDR1 is SNHLY and CDR2 is FYNNEI. Germline trimming cut 4 bases from V and 7 bases from J; bases unmatched to any gene: 12. This CDR3 contains 17 residues. Original processing notes: Quantification of nucleated cells was approximated via reference gene primer amplification. Measured with immunoSEQ multiplex PCR; TCRdb has only the in-frame clones, and not every one. The V and J calls and clone size come from that table; D and trimming were worked out from the DNA. This table has about 29,000 clones, less than 90% appearing once. The TCR was taken from a man older than 75 with active COVID-19. The chain carries TRBV2 and TRBJ1-6, with 8 positions matching TRBD1. What was sequenced was peripheral blood. The CDR3 sequence is CASSADVTGTGNSPLHF. As DNA, the CDR3 is TGTGCCAGCAGTGCAGATGTAACCGGGACAGGAAATTCACCCCTCCACTTT.